The 8 T cell receptor beta chains given below trace back to one sample, sequenced in a study of chemoradiotherapy in HPV16-positive cancers. The method was immunoSEQ multiplex PCR; TCRdb's version includes in-frame clones alone and lacks a portion of them. The repertoire has more than 950 clones, over 75% of them found once; the top ten carry roughly 2.9%. The sample was tumor tissue, taken from a patient who underwent chemoradiotherapy. Source of these receptors: a human donor with HPV-associated anogenital cancer.

The V and J genes are TRBV1 and TRBJ1-5; TRBD1 reflects the table's D call only, with no check against the DNA. TRBV1 is tagged as a pseudogene. The length of the CDR3 is 16 residues. The CDR3 DNA reads as TGCACCAGCAGCCAAGGCCAGGGGGCGCAGGGTCAGCCCCAGCATTTT. This encodes CTSSQGQGAQGQPQHF.

The chain recombines TRBV28 with TRBJ1-4, with D hard to call. V was shortened by 6 bases and J by 10 bases, with 12 bases between the two germline ends. CDR1 MDHEN and CDR2 SYDVKM come from the germline V gene. The CDR3 sequence is 12 residues long. CDR3 nucleotide sequence: TGTGCCAGCAGCCCCGAGAGGGCAAAACTGTTTTTT. Translation gives CASSPERAKLFF.

The V gene is TRBV30, the J gene TRBJ2-2, with 7 bases matching TRBD1. The J segment lost 7 bases and the V segment lost 0 bases, leaving 8 bases of the junction unmatched. CDR3 length: 15 amino acids. Germline lookup yields CDR1 GTSNPN and CDR2 SVGIG (reference sequence). The CDR3 region has the DNA TGTGCCTGGAGTGTACTGACAGGGAGTATCGGGGAGCTGTTTTTT. This encodes CAWSVLTGSIGELFF.

The V call is TRBV6-1, the J call TRBJ1-4, with D perhaps matching TRBD1 (6 bases). Trimming took off 1 base at V and 7 bases at J, with 16 bases between the two ends. Germline lookup yields CDR1 MNHNS and CDR2 SASEGT. This CDR3 spans 16 amino acids. CDR3 protein: CASSEEMGARGEKLFF. In DNA form, the CDR3 reads TGTGCCAGCAGTGAAGAGATGGGGGCGCGGGGTGAAAAACTGTTTTTT.

V gene TRBV18 combines with J gene TRBJ1-1; D unclear. From germline, CDR1 is KGHSH and CDR2 LQKENI. V was pared by 0 bases and J by 2 bases, with 13 bases between. The CDR3 runs to 16 residues. The CDR3 DNA reads TGTGCCAGCTCACCACCGTCTCGGGTCCAAAACACTGAAGCTTTCTTT. It specifies CASSPPSRVQNTEAFF.

V is TRBV11-3 and J is TRBJ2-2, with 10 bases matching TRBD1. Trimming at V came to 9 bases and at J to 4 bases, leaving 11 bases not matched to a gene. Germline lookup yields CDR1 SGHNT and CDR2 YENEEA. This CDR3 has 16 amino acids. The CDR3 region is CASSGTGALSTGELFF. CDR3 nucleotides: TGTGCCAGTTCCGGGACAGGGGCCCTAAGCACCGGGGAGCTGTTTTTT.

In nucleotides, the CDR3 is TGTGCCAGCAGCCCCTCGCGGAGCTCAGATACGCAGTATTTT. Translation: CASSPSRSSDTQYF. The V call is TRBV11-2, the J call TRBJ2-3; no reliable D call. The germline gives CDR1 SGHAT, CDR2 FQNNGV. V was pared by 5 bases and J by 4 bases, with 13 bases between. The CDR3 spans 14 residues.

The genes are TRBV7-8 and TRBJ1-5, with a weak D call TRBD1 (5 bases). Germline CDR1 reads SGHVS; CDR2 reads FQNEAQ. The CDR3 is 17 amino acids. V dropped 0 bases and J dropped 0 bases, with 12 bases sitting between them. This CDR3 reads CASSLAGTAYSNQPQHF. The DNA for the CDR3 is TGTGCCAGCAGCTTAGCCGGGACCGCCTATAGCAATCAGCCCCAGCATTTT. The variable domain in full, with the rest retrieved from reference TRBV7-8 and TRBJ1-5, is GAGVSQSPRYKVAKRGQDVALRCDPISGHVSLFWYQQALGQGPEFLTYFQNEAQLDKSGLPSDRFFAERPEGSVSTLKIQRTQQEDSAVYLCASSLAGTAYSNQPQHFGDGTRLSIL.